The T cell receptor beta chain under discussion was sequenced for a study of T cell responses to AZD1222 COVID-19 vaccine. Study results and caveats: CD4 TCRs linked to vaccination spanned spike, dominating at 160-218 and 743-854.

The repertoire was sequenced with immunoSEQ multiplex PCR; TCRdb's copy has only in-frame clones and lacks some. The sample yields under 170,000 clones, 90% seen once. Remarks on this clone: What it binds is not known.

This sample comprised peripheral blood, obtained 28 days after the second AZD1222 dose. The TCR was taken from an adult who received the AZD1222 COVID-19 vaccine.

In nucleotides, the CDR3 is TGTGCCAGCACCACTAGCGACTTCCAAGAGACCCAGTACTTC. This translates into CASTTSDFQETQYF. The chain is built from TRBV2 and TRBJ2-5; 7 bases agree with TRBD2. Trimming took 7 bases from V and 1 from J; bases not matched to a gene: 6. The CDR3 extends over 14 amino acids. Germline values: CDR1 SNHLY, CDR2 FYNNEI.